This entry features one T cell receptor (beta chain) sequence. Original processing methods: Amplifying reference gene primers gave estimates of nucleated cell counts. The data were produced by immunoSEQ multiplex PCR, yet TCRdb's version contains in-frame clones alone and is incomplete. V and J calls and clone size are copied from that table; D and trimming were computed from the DNA. The sample holds roughly 460,000 clones, roughly 89% seen once. The data originate from a study of blood T cell repertoires in COVID-19. Study information: Samples representing acute and convalescent COVID-19 were sourced from the United States, Italy and Spain.

Deletions cut 0 bases from V and 7 bases from J, with 16 bases between. Germline V gene sequence: CDR1 SGHRS, CDR2 YFSETQ. The CDR3 has 15 amino acids. Seattle-derived patients entered the study during active infection and were followed longitudinally. This TCR was sampled from a man between 18 and 35 years old with COVID-19, enrolled during active disease. V is TRBV5-1 and J is TRBJ2-5; tentative D call: TRBD2 (7 bases). The sample taken for sequencing was peripheral blood. CDR3 amino acids: CASSLERDTARTQYF. In DNA, the CDR3 is TGCGCCAGCAGCTTGGAGCGGGACACAGCTCGGACCCAGTACTTC.